One and the same sample provided the 24 T cell receptor beta chains below, sequenced in a study of T cell responses to AZD1222 COVID-19 vaccine. The table came from immunoSEQ multiplex PCR; TCRdb's copy has only in-frame clones and leaves some out. This sample has approximately 180,000 clones, with about nine tenths found just once. This specimen consisted of peripheral blood, obtained 28 days after the second dose of the MenACWY control vaccine. Every receptor here comes from an adult who received the MenACWY meningococcal vaccine as a control.

The chain carries TRBV19 and TRBJ2-7; possible D gene TRBD1, 5 bases. Germline V gene sequence: CDR1 LNHDA, CDR2 SQIVND (reference sequence). V was trimmed by 3 bases and J by 4 bases, leaving 13 bases between them. The CDR3 runs to 14 residues. In nucleotides, the CDR3 is TGTGCCAGTAGTATGGGGCAGGTAGAATACGAGCAGTACTTC. Amino acids: CASSMGQVEYEQYF.

V is TRBV5-1 and J is TRBJ2-5; D call uncertain. Germline lookup yields CDR1 SGHRS and CDR2 YFSETQ. The CDR3 is 13 amino acids. The ends were cut back, 1 base at V and 2 bases at J, with 6 bases in the middle. In DNA, the CDR3 is TGCGCCAGCAGCTTGACCAATCAAGAGACCCAGTACTTC. Its protein is CASSLTNQETQYF.

CDR3 in DNA: TGTGCCAGCAGCTTGTTCAACCGCATCCCCTCGAATGGCTACACCTTC. Translated: CASSLFNRIPSNGYTF. The chain recombines TRBV5-6 with TRBJ1-2; no clear D gene. V lost 1 base and J lost 6, with 19 bases in between. This CDR3 region has 16 residues. Germline CDR1 and CDR2: SGHDT and YYEEEE.

V gene TRBV5-4 combines with J gene TRBJ2-3; 9 bases are a match to TRBD2. The trim removed 4 bases at V and 6 bases at J, leaving 12 bases unmatched. This CDR3 has 16 residues. Germline V gene sequence: CDR1 SGHNT, CDR2 YYREEE (reference sequence). The CDR3, as DNA: TGTGCCAGCAGCCGGTCGCGGGAGGGCCGTTGGGATACGCAGTATTTT. Translating it yields CASSRSREGRWDTQYF.

The chain joins TRBV7-2 to TRBJ1-2, with D perhaps TRBD1 (6 bases). The CDR3 contains 14 residues. The V and J ends lost 1 base and 5 bases respectively, with 11 bases between them. Per germline, CDR1 SGHTA and CDR2 FQGNSA. This chain's CDR3 is CASSLGYGTYGYTF. The CDR3 DNA reads TGTGCCAGCAGCTTAGGTTACGGGACATATGGCTACACCTTC.

Regarding this clone: Mismatch with germline at one junction end may stem from a read error. The CDR3 reads CSVDGSLHF. The CDR3 DNA follows: TGCAGTGTAGACGGGAGTCTGCACTTC. The V call is TRBV20-1, the J call TRBJ2-7; D perhaps matches TRBD2 (6 bases). The germline gives CDR1 DFQATT, CDR2 SNEGSKA (reference sequence). This CDR3 is built from 9 residues.

This clone was seen only a few times. This chain joins TRBV7-3 and TRBJ2-2; D might be TRBD1 (6 bases). V lost 2 bases to trimming and J lost 0 bases, with 10 bases between them. Germline V gene data show CDR1 as SGHTA and CDR2 as FQGTGA. The CDR3 extends over 16 amino acids. The CDR3 DNA reads TGTGCCAGCAGCTTAGGACAGCTCGCGAACACCGGGGAGCTGTTTTTT. Translating gives CASSLGQLANTGELFF.

V and J are TRBV12-3 or TRBV12-4 and TRBJ1-2; D ambiguous. V was shortened by 1 base and J by 2 bases, with 5 bases between the two germline ends. This CDR3 spans 13 amino acids. CDR3 coding DNA: TGTGCCAGCAGTTTAGGTCAGAACTATGGCTACACCTTC. Its protein is CASSLGQNYGYTF.

The chain joins TRBV5-1 to TRBJ1-2; D perhaps matches TRBD1 (5 bases). The CDR3 length is 16 residues. V was clipped by 2 bases and J by 5 bases, with 19 bases between them. CDR1 and CDR2 from the germline V gene are SGHRS and YFSETQ. The CDR3 is CASSLVRGTLFYGYTF. The CDR3 coding sequence is TGCGCCAGCAGCTTAGTACGAGGGACTCTATTTTATGGCTACACCTTC.

The gene calls are TRBV19 and TRBJ1-2; 10 bases fit TRBD1. V shed 5 bases and J 5 bases; nucleotides not matched to a gene: 8. CDR1 and CDR2 from the germline V gene are LNHDA and SQIVND (reference sequence). CDR3 size: 15 residues. CDR3 protein: CASSVGTGDPYGYTF. CDR3 bases: TGTGCCAGTAGTGTCGGGACAGGGGATCCATATGGCTACACCTTC.

This sequence joins TRBV7-2 and TRBJ2-7; a possible D gene is TRBD1 (5 bases). CDR3 length equals 15 residues. Trimming took 3 bases from V and 0 from J, leaving 12 bases between them. Germline CDR1 reads SGHTA; CDR2 reads FQGNSA. CDR3 loop: CASSFDSGASYEQYF. CDR3 in DNA: TGTGCCAGCAGCTTCGATTCTGGGGCCTCCTACGAGCAGTACTTC.

This clone was observed a handful of times. The V and J genes are TRBV9 and TRBJ2-2, with a tentative D call TRBD2 (8 bases). V lost 0 bases, J lost 0 bases, and 12 bases lay in between. This CDR3 comprises 17 residues. Germline V gene data show CDR1 as SGDLS and CDR2 as YYNGEE. The CDR3 coding sequence is TGTGCCAGCAGCGTAGCGGGAGGGACAGCGAACACCGGGGAGCTGTTTTTT. Its protein is CASSVAGGTANTGELFF.

About this clone: This specimen includes other DNA sequences encoding the same CDR3. The chain joins TRBV27 to TRBJ1-1; D call uncertain. Germline V CDR1 and CDR2: MNHEY, SMNVEV (reference sequence). The CDR3 sequence is 14 residues long. Between the trimmed V and J ends, which lost 0 bases and 1 base, there was a span of 6 bases. CDR3 protein: CASSLSGGNTEAFF. The CDR3 nucleotides are TGTGCCAGCAGTTTATCGGGAGGGAACACTGAAGCTTTCTTT.

V usage is TRBV6-5 and J usage is TRBJ2-5; 10 nucleotides align to TRBD1. The germline V gene encodes CDR1 MNHEY and CDR2 SVGAGI. The CDR3 length is 16 residues. The J segment lost 3 bases and the V segment lost 0 bases, leaving 4 bases of the junction unmatched. CDR3 region: CASSYSTGQGKETQYF. DNA of the CDR3: TGTGCCAGCAGTTACTCCACGGGACAGGGGAAAGAGACCCAGTACTTC.

The chain is built from TRBV7-9 and TRBJ1-5; 9 bases agree with TRBD1. This CDR3 is built from 19 residues. CDR1 is SEHNR and CDR2 is FQNEAQ in the germline V gene (reference sequence). V trimming: 5 bases; J trimming: 2 bases; junction bases outside the gene matches: 16. DNA for the CDR3: TGTGCCAGCAGCAAGATTACCGGGACAGGGAGTTCGGGCAATCAGCCCCAGCATTTT. It codes for CASSKITGTGSSGNQPQHF.

The rearrangement uses TRBV27 and TRBJ1-2; D unresolved. V was trimmed by 5 bases and J by 1 base, leaving 11 bases between them. The CDR3 length is 14 residues. Per the germline V gene, CDR1 is MNHEY and CDR2 is SMNVEV (reference sequence). The CDR3 nucleotides are TGTGCCAGCAGTCTAGATGTCGATAACTATGGCTACACCTTC. It encodes CASSLDVDNYGYTF.

The chain recombines TRBV28 with TRBJ1-2, with D possibly matching TRBD1 (6 bases). This CDR3 has 14 residues. Germline V lookup: CDR1 MDHEN, CDR2 SYDVKM. The germline V and J ends were trimmed by 8 bases and 1 base, with 14 bases remaining between them. As DNA, the CDR3 is TGTGCCAGCCTCGCTATGGACAGTAACTATGGCTACACCTTC. This sequence encodes CASLAMDSNYGYTF.

The rearrangement links TRBV3-1 (or the pseudogene TRBV3-2) to TRBJ2-7, with D perhaps TRBD2 (7 bases). The germline gives CDR1 LGHDT, CDR2 YNNKEL (reference sequence). CDR3 size: 15 residues. V lost 1 base, J lost 2 bases, and 12 bases lay in between. The CDR3: CASSQVQGRAYEQYF. For the CDR3, the DNA is TGTGCCAGCAGCCAAGTTCAGGGGAGGGCCTACGAGCAGTACTTC.

This clone has a single count. Here the CDR3 reads CASSFAGAGSSYEQYF. CDR3 DNA sequence: TGTGCCAGCAGCTTCGCCGGGGCAGGGAGCTCCTACGAGCAGTACTTC. V usage is TRBV7-9 and J usage is TRBJ2-7; D may match TRBD1 or TRBD2 (5 bases each). The germline CDR1 and CDR2 sequences are SEHNR and FQNEAQ (reference sequence). The V end was cut by 3 bases, the J end by 0 bases, with 15 bases between. The CDR3 extends over 16 amino acids.

This sequence joins TRBV11-2 and TRBJ1-3; 8 bases map to TRBD1. CDR3 length: 15 amino acids. V trimming: 3 bases; J trimming: 4 bases; junction bases outside the gene matches: 5. Germline V CDR1 and CDR2: SGHAT, FQNNGV. CDR3 in DNA: TGTGCCAGCAGCTTCCAACAGGGGGAAGGAAACACCATATATTTT. Translated, it gives CASSFQQGEGNTIYF. The whole variable domain, remainder taken from reference TRBV11-2 and TRBJ1-3, is EAGVAQSPRYKIIEKRQSVAFWCNPISGHATLYWYQQILGQGPKLLIQFQNNGVVDDSQLPKDRFSAERLKGVDSTLKIQPAKLEDSAVYLCASSFQQGEGNTIYFGEGSWLTVV.

The chain uses TRBV7-6 and TRBJ2-3; 9 nucleotides match TRBD2. The CDR3 runs 16 residues. The ends lost 4 bases at V and 2 bases at J; junction bases unmatched: 7. Germline V gene data show CDR1 as SGHVS and CDR2 as FNYEAQ. In DNA, the CDR3 is TGTGCCAGCAGCTCCCCGCGGGAGGGGGACACAGATACGCAGTATTTT. This codes for CASSSPREGDTDTQYF.

The J gene is TRBJ2-1, the V gene TRBV28; D is possibly TRBD2 (6 bases). Germline CDR1 is MDHEN and CDR2 is SYDVKM. This CDR3 is 14 amino acids long. Trimming removed 3 bases from V and 8 bases from J, with 14 bases in between. The CDR3 loop reads CASSFDSRGDEQFF. The CDR3 bases are TGTGCCAGCAGTTTCGATTCGCGGGGTGATGAGCAGTTCTTC.

This clone has just a few counts. V gene TRBV5-1 combines with J gene TRBJ2-2; maybe TRBD2 (6 bases). Per the germline V gene, CDR1 is SGHRS and CDR2 is YFSETQ. This CDR3 is built from 17 residues. The V end lost 4 bases, the J end lost 5 bases, and 21 bases lay between the germline ends. CDR3 residues: CASSAYKGGYKTGELFF. The CDR3 nucleotides are TGCGCCAGCAGCGCCTACAAGGGAGGTTATAAGACCGGGGAGCTGTTTTTT.

In its sample, this clone was seen once. J is TRBJ1-5 and V is TRBV28; D remains unclear. The length of the CDR3 is 14 residues. Trimming left V 10 bases short and J 5 bases short, with 18 bases between. Germline V CDR1 and CDR2: MDHEN, SYDVKM. This chain's CDR3 is CATTLEWTYQPQHF. In DNA form, the CDR3 reads TGTGCCACCACGCTGGAGTGGACTTATCAGCCCCAGCATTTT. Complete variable domain (other parts from reference TRBV28 and TRBJ1-5): DVKVTQSSRYLVKRTGEKVFLECVQDMDHENMFWYRQDPGLGLRLIYFSYDVKMKEKGDIPEGYSVSREKKERFSLILESASTNQTSMYLCATTLEWTYQPQHFGDGTRLSIL.